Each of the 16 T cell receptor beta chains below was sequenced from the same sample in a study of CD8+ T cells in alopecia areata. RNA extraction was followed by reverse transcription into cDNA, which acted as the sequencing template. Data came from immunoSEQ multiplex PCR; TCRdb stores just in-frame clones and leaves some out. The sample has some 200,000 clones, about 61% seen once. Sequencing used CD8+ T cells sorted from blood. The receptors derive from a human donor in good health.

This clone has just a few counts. DNA of the CDR3: TGTGCCAGCAGCTTAGATCCAGATACGCAGTATTTT. Translating gives CASSLDPDTQYF. The rearrangement uses TRBV13 and TRBJ2-3; no firm D call. Germline values: CDR1 PRHDT, CDR2 FYEKMQ (reference sequence). V was trimmed by 1 base and J by 4 bases, leaving 3 bases between them. The CDR3 covers 12 residues.

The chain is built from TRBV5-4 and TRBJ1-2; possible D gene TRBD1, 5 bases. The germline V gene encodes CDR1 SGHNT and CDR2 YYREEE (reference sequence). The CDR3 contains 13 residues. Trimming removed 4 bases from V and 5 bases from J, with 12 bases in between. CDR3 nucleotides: TGTGCCAGCAGCGGGGGGACCGTATATGGCTACACCTTC. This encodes CASSGGTVYGYTF.

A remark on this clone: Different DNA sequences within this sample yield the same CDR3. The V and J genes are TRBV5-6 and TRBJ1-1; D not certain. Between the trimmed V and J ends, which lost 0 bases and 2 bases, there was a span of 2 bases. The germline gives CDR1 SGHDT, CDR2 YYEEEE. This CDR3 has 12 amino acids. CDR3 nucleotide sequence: TGTGCCAGCAGCTTGGTAAACACTGAAGCTTTCTTT. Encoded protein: CASSLVNTEAFF.

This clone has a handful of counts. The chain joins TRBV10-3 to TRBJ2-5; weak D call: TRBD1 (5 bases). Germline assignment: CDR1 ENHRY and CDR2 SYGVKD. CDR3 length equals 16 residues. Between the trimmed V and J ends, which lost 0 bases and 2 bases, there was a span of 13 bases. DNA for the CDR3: TGTGCCATCAGTGAGTCGCCTGCAGGGCTACAAGAGACCCAGTACTTC. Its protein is CAISESPAGLQETQYF.

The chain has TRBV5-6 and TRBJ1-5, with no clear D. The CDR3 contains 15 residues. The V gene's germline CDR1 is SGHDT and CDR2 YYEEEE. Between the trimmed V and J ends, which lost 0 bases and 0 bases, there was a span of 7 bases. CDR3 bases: TGTGCCAGCAGCTTGGGGCCTGATAGCAATCAGCCCCAGCATTTT. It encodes CASSLGPDSNQPQHF.

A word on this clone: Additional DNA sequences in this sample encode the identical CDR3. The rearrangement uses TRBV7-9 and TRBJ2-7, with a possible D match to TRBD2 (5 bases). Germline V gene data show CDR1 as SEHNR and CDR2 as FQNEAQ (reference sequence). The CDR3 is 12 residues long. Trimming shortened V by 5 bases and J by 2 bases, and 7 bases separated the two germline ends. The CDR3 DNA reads TGTGCCAGCAGCCTCGGGACCTACGAGCAGTACTTC. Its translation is CASSLGTYEQYF.

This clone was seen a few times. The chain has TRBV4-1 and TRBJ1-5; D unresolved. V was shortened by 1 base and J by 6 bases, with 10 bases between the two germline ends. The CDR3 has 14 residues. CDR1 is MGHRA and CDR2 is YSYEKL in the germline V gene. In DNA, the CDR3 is TGCGCCAGCAGCCAAGTTTTCCCTGGTCAGCCCCAGCATTTT. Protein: CASSQVFPGQPQHF.

Here the CDR3 reads CASSNGRVDNYGYTF. For the CDR3, the DNA is TGTGCCAGCAGTAACGGGAGGGTGGATAACTATGGCTACACCTTC. The V and J genes are TRBV6-5 and TRBJ1-2; D not certain. Deletions cut 5 bases from V and 1 base from J, with 14 bases between. There are 15 residues in the CDR3. Germline assignment: CDR1 MNHEY and CDR2 SVGAGI.

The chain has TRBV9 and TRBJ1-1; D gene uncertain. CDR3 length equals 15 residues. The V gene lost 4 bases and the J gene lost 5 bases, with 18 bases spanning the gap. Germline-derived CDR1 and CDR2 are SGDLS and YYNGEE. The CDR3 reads CASSPSDQRTTEAFF. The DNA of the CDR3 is TGTGCCAGCAGCCCCTCGGACCAGCGAACAACTGAAGCTTTCTTT. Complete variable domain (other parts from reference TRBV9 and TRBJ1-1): DSGVTQTPKHLITATGQRVTLRCSPRSGDLSVYWYQQSLDQGLQFLIQYYNGEERAKGNILERFSAQQFPDLHSELNLSSLELGDSALYFCASSPSDQRTTEAFFGQGTRLTVV.

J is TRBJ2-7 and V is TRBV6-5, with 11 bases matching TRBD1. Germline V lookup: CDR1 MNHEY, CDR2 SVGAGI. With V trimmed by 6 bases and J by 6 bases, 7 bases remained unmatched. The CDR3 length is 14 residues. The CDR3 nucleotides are TGTGCCAGCAGCCTCCGGGACAGGGGGATCGAGCAGTACTTC. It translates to CASSLRDRGIEQYF.

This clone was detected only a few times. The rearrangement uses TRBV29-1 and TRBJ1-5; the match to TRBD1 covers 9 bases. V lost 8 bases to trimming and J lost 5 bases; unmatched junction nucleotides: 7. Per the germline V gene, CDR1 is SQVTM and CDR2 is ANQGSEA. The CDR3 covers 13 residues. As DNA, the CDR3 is TGCAGCACCGGGACAGGGTTCGATCAGCCCCAGCATTTT. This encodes CSTGTGFDQPQHF.

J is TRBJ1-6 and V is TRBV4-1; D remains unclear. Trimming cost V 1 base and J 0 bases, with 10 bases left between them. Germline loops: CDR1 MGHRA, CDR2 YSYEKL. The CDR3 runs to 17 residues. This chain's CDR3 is CASSQGDWSSYNSPLHF. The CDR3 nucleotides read TGCGCCAGCAGCCAAGGTGACTGGAGCTCCTATAATTCACCCCTCCACTTT.

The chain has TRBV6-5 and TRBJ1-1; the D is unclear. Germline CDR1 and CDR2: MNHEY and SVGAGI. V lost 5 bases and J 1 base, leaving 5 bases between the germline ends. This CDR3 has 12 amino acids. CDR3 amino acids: CASSEGNTEAFF. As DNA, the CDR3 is TGTGCCAGCAGTGAAGGGAACACTGAAGCTTTCTTT.

CDR3: CASSPRATDKGSPLHF. The CDR3 bases are TGTGCCAGCTCACCAAGGGCAACCGACAAGGGTTCACCCCTCCACTTT. The V and J genes are TRBV18 and TRBJ1-6, with D unresolved. V shed 2 bases and J shed 9 bases, with 17 bases lying between them. Per germline, CDR1 KGHSH and CDR2 LQKENI. This CDR3 has 16 residues.

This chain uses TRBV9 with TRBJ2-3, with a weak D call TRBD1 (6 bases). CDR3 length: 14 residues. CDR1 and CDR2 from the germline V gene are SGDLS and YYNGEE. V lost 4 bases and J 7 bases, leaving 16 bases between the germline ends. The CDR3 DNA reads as TGTGCCAGCAGCACCTCTAGACAGGCCAATACGCAGTATTTT. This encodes CASSTSRQANTQYF. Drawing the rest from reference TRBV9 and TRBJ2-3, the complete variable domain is DSGVTQTPKHLITATGQRVTLRCSPRSGDLSVYWYQQSLDQGLQFLIQYYNGEERAKGNILERFSAQQFPDLHSELNLSSLELGDSALYFCASSTSRQANTQYFGPGTRLTVL.

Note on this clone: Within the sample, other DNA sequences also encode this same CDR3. CDR3 DNA: TGTGCCAGCAGTTTAAGTGTTGCAGATACGCAGTATTTT. Translated: CASSLSVADTQYF. This chain joins TRBV27 and TRBJ2-3; D gene uncertain. The length of the CDR3 is 13 residues. Germline assignment: CDR1 MNHEY and CDR2 SMNVEV (reference sequence). V shed 2 bases and J shed 4 bases, with 7 bases lying between them.